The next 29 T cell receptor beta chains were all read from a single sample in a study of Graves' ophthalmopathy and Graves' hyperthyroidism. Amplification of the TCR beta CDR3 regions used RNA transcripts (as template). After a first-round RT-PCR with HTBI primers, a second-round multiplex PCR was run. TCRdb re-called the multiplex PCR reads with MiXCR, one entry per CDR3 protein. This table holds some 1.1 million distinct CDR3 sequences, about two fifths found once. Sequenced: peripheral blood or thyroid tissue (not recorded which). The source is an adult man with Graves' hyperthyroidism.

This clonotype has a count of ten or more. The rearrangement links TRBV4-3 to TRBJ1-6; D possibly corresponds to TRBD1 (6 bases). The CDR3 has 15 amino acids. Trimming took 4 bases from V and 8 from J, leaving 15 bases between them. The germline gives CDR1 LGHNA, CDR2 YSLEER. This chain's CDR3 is CASSRSGANDSPLHF. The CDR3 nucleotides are TGCGCCAGCAGCCGATCGGGGGCGAACGATTCACCCCTCCACTTT.

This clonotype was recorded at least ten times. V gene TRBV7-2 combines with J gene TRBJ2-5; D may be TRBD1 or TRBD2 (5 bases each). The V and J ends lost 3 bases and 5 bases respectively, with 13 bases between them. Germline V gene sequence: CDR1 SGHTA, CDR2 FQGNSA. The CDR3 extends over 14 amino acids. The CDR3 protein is CASSLDGASETQYF. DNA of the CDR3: TGTGCCAGCAGCTTGGACGGGGCCTCGGAGACCCAGTACTTC.

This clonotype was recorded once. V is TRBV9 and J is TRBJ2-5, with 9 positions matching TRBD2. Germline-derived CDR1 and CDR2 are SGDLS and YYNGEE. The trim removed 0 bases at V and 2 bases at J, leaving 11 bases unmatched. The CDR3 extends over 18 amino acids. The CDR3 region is CASSVVPAGGPQQETQYF. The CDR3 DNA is TGTGCCAGCAGCGTAGTCCCCGCGGGGGGGCCCCAACAAGAGACCCAGTACTTC. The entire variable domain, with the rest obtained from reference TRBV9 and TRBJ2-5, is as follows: DSGVTQTPKHLITATGQRVTLRCSPRSGDLSVYWYQQSLDQGLQFLIQYYNGEERAKGNILERFSAQQFPDLHSELNLSSLELGDSALYFCASSVVPAGGPQQETQYFGPGTRLLVL.

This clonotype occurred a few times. The CDR3 DNA reads as TGTGCCAGCAGTCAGCGGCCGATAGGGTTTCTGGGGGCCAACGTCCTGACTTTC. Translated: CASSQRPIGFLGANVLTF. This chain uses TRBV6-6 with TRBJ2-6, with a possible D match to TRBD2 (5 bases). Germline lookup yields CDR1 MNHNY and CDR2 SVGAGI (reference sequence). The CDR3 length is 18 residues. V lost 5 bases and J lost 4, with 21 bases in between.

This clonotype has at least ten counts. CDR3 sequence: CATRYRSNTEAFF. The CDR3 DNA is TGTGCCACCAGATACAGGTCCAACACTGAAGCTTTCTTT. V and J are TRBV7-9 and TRBJ1-1; possibly TRBD1 for D (5 bases). Trimming shortened V by 10 bases and J by 2 bases, and 14 bases separated the two germline ends. From germline, CDR1 is SEHNR and CDR2 FQNEAQ (reference sequence). The CDR3 runs 13 residues.

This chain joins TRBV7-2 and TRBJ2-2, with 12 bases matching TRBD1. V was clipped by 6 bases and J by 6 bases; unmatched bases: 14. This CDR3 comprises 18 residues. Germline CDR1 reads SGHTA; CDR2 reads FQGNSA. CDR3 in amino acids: CASRPGTGGTGRAGELFF. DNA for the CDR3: TGTGCCAGCAGGCCTGGGACAGGGGGCACTGGAAGAGCCGGGGAGCTGTTTTTT.

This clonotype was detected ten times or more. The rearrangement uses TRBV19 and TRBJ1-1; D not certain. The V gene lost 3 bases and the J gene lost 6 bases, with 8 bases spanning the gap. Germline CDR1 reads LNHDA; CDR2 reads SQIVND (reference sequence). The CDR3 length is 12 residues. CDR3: CASSMERAEAFF. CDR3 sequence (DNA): TGTGCCAGTAGTATGGAACGGGCTGAAGCTTTCTTT. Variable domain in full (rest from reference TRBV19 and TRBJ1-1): DGGITQSPKYLFRKEGQNVTLSCEQNLNHDAMYWYRQDPGQGLRLIYYSQIVNDFQKGDIAEGYSVSREKKESFPLTVTSAQKNPTAFYLCASSMERAEAFFGQGTRLTVV.

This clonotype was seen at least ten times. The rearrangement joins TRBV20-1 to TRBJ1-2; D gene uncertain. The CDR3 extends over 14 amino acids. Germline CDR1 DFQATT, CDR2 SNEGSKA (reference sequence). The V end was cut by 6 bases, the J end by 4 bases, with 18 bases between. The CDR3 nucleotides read TGCAGTGCCATCAAGGTTACAGCGATCTATGGCTACACCTTC. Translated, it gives CSAIKVTAIYGYTF.

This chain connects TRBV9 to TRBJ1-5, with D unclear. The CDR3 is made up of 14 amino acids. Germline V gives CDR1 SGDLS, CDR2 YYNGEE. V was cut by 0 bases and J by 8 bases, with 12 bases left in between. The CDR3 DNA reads TGTGCCAGCAGCGTAGAGTTCCCTCGCGAGCCCCAGCATTTT. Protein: CASSVEFPREPQHF. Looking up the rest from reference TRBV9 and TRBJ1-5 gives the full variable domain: DSGVTQTPKHLITATGQRVTLRCSPRSGDLSVYWYQQSLDQGLQFLIQYYNGEERAKGNILERFSAQQFPDLHSELNLSSLELGDSALYFCASSVEFPREPQHFGDGTRLSIL.

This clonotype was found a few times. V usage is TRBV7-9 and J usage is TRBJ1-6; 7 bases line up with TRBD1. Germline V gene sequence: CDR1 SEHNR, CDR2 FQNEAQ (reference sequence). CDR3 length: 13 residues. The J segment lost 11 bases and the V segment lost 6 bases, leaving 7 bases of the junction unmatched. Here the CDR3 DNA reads TGTGCCAGCAGTCCGGGACAGTCGGCACCCCTCCACTTT. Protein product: CASSPGQSAPLHF.

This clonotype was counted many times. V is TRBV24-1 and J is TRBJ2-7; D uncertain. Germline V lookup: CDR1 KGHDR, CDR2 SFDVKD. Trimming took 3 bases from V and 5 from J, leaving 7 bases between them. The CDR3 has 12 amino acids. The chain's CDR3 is CATSDTLDEQYF. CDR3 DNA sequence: TGTGCCACCAGTGATACCTTAGACGAGCAGTACTTC.

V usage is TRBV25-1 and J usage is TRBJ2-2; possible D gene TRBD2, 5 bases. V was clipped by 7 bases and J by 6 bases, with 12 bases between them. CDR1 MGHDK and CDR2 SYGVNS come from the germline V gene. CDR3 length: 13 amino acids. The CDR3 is CASTTSGAGELFF. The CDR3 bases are TGTGCCAGCACAACTAGTGGGGCCGGGGAGCTGTTTTTT.

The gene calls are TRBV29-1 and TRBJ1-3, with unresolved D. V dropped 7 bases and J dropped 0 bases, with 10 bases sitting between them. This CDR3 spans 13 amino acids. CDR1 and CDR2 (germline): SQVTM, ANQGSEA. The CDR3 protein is CSAPGSSGNTIYF. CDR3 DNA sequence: TGCAGCGCGCCAGGATCCTCTGGAAACACCATATATTTT.

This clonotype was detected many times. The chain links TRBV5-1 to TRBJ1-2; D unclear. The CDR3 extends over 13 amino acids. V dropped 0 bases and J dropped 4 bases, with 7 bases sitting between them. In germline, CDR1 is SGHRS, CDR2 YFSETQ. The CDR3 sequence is CASSLGSAYGYTF. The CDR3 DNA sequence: TGCGCCAGCAGCTTGGGGTCGGCCTATGGCTACACCTTC.

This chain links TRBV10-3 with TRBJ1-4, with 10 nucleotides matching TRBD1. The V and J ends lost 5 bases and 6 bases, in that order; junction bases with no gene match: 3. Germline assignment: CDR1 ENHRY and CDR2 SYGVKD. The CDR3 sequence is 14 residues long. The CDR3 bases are TGTGCCATCAGTAAAGGGACAGGGGATGAAAAACTGTTTTTT. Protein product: CAISKGTGDEKLFF.

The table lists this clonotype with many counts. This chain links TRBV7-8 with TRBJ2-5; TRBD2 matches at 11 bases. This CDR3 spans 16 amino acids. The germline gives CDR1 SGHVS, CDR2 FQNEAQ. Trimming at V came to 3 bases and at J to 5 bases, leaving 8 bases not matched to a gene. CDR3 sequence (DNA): TGTGCCAGCAGCTTTATCGCTAGCGGGGGGTTGGAGACCCAGTACTTC. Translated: CASSFIASGGLETQYF.

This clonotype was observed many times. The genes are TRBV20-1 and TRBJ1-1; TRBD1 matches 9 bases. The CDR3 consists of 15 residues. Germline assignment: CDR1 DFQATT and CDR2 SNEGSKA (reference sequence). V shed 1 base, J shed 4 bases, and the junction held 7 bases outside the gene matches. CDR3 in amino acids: CSARGGQGRSTEAFF. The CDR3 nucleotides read TGCAGTGCTAGAGGTGGACAGGGGAGGTCCACTGAAGCTTTCTTT.

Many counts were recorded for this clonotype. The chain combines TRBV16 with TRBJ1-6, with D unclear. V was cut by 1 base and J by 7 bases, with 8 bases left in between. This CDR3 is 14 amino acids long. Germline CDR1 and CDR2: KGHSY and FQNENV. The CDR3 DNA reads TGTGCCAGCAGCCAATATCTTTGGAATTCACCCCTCCACTTT. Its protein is CASSQYLWNSPLHF.

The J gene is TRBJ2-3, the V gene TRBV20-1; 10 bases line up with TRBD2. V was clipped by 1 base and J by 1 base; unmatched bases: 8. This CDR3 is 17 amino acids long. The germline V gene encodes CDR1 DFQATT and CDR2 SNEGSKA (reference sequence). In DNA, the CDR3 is TGCAGTGCTAGAGCCCTGAGCGGGAGGGGAGGCACAGATACGCAGTATTTT. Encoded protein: CSARALSGRGGTDTQYF.

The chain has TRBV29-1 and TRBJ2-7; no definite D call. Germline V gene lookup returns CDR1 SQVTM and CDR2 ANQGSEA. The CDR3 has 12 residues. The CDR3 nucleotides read TGCAGTGCTAGAAGACTTTCCGGCGAGCAGTACTTC. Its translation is CSARRLSGEQYF.

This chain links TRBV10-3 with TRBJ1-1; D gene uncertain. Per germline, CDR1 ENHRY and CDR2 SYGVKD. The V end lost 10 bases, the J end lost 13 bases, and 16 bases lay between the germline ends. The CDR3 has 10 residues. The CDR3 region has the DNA TGTGCCAGCATCGATGGGAGGGTTTTCTTT. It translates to CASIDGRVFF.

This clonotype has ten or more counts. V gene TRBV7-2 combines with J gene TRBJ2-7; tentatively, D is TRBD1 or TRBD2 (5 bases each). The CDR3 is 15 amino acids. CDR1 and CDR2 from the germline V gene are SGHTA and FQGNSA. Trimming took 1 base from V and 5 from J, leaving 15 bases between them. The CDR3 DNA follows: TGTGCCAGCAGCTTAGTAGAGGGGAGAGGAAACGAGCAGTACTTC. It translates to CASSLVEGRGNEQYF.

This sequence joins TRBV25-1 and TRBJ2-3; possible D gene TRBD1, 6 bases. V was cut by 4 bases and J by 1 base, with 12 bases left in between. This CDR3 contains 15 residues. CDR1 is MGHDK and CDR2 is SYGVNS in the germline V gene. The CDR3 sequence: CASSVGDIGTDTQYF. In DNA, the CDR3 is TGTGCCAGCAGTGTGGGGGACATCGGCACAGATACGCAGTATTTT.

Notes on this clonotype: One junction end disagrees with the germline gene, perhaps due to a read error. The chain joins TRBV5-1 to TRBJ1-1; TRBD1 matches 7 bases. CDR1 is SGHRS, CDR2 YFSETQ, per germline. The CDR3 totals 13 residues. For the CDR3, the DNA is TGCGCCAGCAGCATAACAGGGGACACTAAAGCTTTCTTT. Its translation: CASSITGDTKAFF.

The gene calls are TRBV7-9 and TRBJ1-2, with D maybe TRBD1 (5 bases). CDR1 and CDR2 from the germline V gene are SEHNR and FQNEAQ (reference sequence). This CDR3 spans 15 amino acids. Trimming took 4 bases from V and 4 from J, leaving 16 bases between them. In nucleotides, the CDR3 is TGTGCCAGCAGCTCCCTTAGGGGACCTGGCTATGGCTACACCTTC. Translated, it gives CASSSLRGPGYGYTF.

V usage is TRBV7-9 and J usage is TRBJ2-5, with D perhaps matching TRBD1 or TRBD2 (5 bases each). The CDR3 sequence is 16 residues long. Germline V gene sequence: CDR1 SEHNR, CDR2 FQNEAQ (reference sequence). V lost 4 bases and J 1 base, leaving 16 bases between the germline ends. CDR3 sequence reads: CASSSSTGSLQETQYF. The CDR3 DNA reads TGTGCCAGCAGCTCTAGCACAGGAAGCCTCCAAGAGACCCAGTACTTC.

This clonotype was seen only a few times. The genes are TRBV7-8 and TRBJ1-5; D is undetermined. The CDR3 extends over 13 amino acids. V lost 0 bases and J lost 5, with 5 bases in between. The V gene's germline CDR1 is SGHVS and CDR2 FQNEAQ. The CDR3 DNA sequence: TGTGCCAGCAGCTTAGCGCTTCATCAGCCCCAGCATTTT. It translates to CASSLALHQPQHF.

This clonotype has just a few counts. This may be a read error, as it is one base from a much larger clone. CDR3 protein: CASRGRTGELFF. DNA of the CDR3: TGTGCCAGCAGGGGGCGGACCGGGGAGCTGTTTTTT. This chain connects TRBV6-2 or TRBV6-3 to TRBJ2-2, with D maybe TRBD1 (5 bases). Trimming stripped 6 bases from V and 5 bases from J, with 7 bases between. Germline CDR1 reads MNHEY; CDR2 reads SVGEGT. The CDR3 extends over 12 amino acids.

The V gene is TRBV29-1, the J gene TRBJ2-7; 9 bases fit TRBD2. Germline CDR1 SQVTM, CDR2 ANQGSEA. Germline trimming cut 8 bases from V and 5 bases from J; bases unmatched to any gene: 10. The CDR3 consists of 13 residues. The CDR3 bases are TGCAGCTTGGCCTATGGCGGGGGGGACGAGCAGTACTTC. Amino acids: CSLAYGGGDEQYF.